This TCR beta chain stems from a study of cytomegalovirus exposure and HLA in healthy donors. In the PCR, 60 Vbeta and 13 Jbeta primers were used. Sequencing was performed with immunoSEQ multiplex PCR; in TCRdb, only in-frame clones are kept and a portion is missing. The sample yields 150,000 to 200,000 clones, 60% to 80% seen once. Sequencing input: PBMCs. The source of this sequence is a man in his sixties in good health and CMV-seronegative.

The CDR3 DNA sequence: TGTGCCAGCAGCCTGGGACAAAATCAGCCCCAGCATTTT. Translated, it gives CASSLGQNQPQHF. V gene TRBV14 combines with J gene TRBJ1-5, with a possible D match to TRBD1 (6 bases). This CDR3 contains 13 residues. From germline, CDR1 is SGHDN and CDR2 FVKESK. V gave up 4 bases and J gave up 4 bases, with 8 bases separating them.